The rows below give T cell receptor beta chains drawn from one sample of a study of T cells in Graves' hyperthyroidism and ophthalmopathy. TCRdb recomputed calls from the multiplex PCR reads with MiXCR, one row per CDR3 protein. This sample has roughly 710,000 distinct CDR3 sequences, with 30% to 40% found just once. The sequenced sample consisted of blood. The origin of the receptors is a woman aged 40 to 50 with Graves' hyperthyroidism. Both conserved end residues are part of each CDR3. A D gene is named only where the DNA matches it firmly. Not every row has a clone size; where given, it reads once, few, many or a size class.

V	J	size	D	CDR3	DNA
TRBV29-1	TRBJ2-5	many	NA	CSARDPKLGETQYF	TGCAGCGCCCGGGACCCTAAACTGGGGGAGACCCAGTACTTC
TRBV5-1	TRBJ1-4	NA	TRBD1	CASSLAFFGQGSPNEKLFF	TGCGCCAGCAGCTTGGCTTTCTTCGGACAGGGTTCTCCTAATGAAAAACTGTTTTTT
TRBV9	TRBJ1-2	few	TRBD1	CASGQGILNYGYTF	TGTGCCAGCGGACAGGGGATTCTAAACTATGGCTACACCTTC
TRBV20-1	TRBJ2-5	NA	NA	CSASQQGPQETQYF	TGCAGTGCCAGCCAACAGGGACCCCAAGAGACCCAGTACTTC
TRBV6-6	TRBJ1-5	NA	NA	CASSGRFTINQPQHF	TGTGCCAGCAGTGGAAGATTCACTATTAATCAGCCCCAGCATTTT
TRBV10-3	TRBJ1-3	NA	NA	CAISEGTGNTIYF	TGTGCCATCAGTGAGGGGACAGGAAACACCATATATTTT
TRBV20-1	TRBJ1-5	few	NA	CSAIKTRDGAQPQHF	TGCAGTGCTATAAAAACACGGGACGGCGCTCAGCCCCAGCATTTT
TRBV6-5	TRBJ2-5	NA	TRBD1	CASSDPVTGSGLVTQYF	TGTGCCAGCAGTGACCCCGTGACAGGGTCAGGGTTAGTGACCCAGTACTTC
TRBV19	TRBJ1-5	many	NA	CASINTGVGVSNQPQHF	TGTGCCAGTATTAATACTGGGGTGGGAGTAAGCAATCAGCCCCAGCATTTT
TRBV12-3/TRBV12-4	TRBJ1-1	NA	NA	CASSFNRPSEAFF	TGTGCCAGCAGTTTCAACAGGCCGTCTGAAGCTTTCTTT
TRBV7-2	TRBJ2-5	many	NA	CASSFRRTSETQYF	TGTGCCAGCAGCTTTAGGAGGACCTCCGAGACCCAGTACTTC
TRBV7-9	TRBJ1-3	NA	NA	CASSLVGFGNTIYF	TGTGCCAGCAGCTTGGTAGGGTTCGGAAACACCATATATTTT
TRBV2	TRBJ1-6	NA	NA	CASIPILGWITALHF	TGTGCCAGCATCCCGATTCTGGGGTGGATAACGGCCCTCCACTTT
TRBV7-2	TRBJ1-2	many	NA	CASSPWESGYGYTF	TGTGCCAGCAGCCCCTGGGAGAGCGGCTATGGCTACACCTTC
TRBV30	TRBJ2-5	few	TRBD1	CAWSTGVAETQYF	TGTGCCTGGAGTACAGGGGTCGCGGAGACCCAGTACTTC
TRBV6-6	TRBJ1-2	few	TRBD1	CASSFYRGGGYTF	TGTGCCAGCAGTTTTTACAGGGGAGGCGGCTACACCTTC
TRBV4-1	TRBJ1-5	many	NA	CASSRRLLGDQPQHF	TGCGCCAGCAGCCGACGCCTGCTGGGCGATCAGCCCCAGCATTTT
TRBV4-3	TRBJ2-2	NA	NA	CASSQDPSLTGELFF	TGCGCCAGCAGCCAAGATCCTTCACTCACCGGGGAGCTGTTTTTT
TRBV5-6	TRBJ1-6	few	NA	CASSLLQINSPLHF	TGTGCCAGCAGCTTATTACAGATTAATTCACCCCTCCACTTT
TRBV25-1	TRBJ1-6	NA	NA	CASSLLHSYNSPLHF	TGTGCCAGCAGCCTACTGCACTCCTATAATTCACCCCTCCACTTT
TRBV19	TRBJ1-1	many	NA	CATLGGQGNTEAFF	TGTGCCACTCTAGGGGGGCAGGGTAACACTGAAGCTTTCTTT
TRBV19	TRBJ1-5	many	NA	CASRDQGDQPQHF	TGTGCCAGTAGGGACCAGGGTGATCAGCCCCAGCATTTT
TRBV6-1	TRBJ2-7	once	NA	CASSETNGGQSLYEQYF	TGTGCCAGCAGTGAAACGAACGGGGGCCAGTCTCTTTACGAGCAGTACTTC
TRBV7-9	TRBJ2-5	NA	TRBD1	CASSQVDRAQETQYF	TGCGCCAGCAGCCAAGTAGACAGGGCGCAAGAGACCCAGTACTTC
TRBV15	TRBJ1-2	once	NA	CASSEERTNYGYTF	TGTGCCAGCAGCGAAGAGAGAACTAACTATGGCTACACCTTC
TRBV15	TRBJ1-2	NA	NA	CATSRDPGLYGYTF	TGTGCCACCAGCAGAGATCCGGGACTCTATGGCTACACCTTC
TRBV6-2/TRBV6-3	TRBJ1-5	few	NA	CASSSSGAGNQPQHF	TGTGCCAGCAGTTCATCAGGGGCAGGCAATCAGCCCCAGCATTTT
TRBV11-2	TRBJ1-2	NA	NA	CASSLSRVSYGYTF	TGTGCCAGCAGCTTAAGTAGGGTATCGTATGGCTACACCTTC